This T cell receptor beta chain appears in the sequencing data of a study of shared clonotypes between healthy human individuals. CDR3 size: 17 residues. Germline CDR1 reads SGHRS; CDR2 reads YFSETQ. The V and J ends lost 5 bases and 0 bases, in that order; junction bases with no gene match: 10. A remark on this clone: Its antigen remains unknown.

Naive CD45RA+ and memory CD45RA-negative subsets were split from CD4+ cells. Some clones are missing from TCRdb's copy, which holds only in-frame ones; the method was immunoSEQ multiplex PCR. The data contain some 1.5 million clones, 98% of them singletons. Study outcomes and limitations: Non-shared clonotypes had lower generation probabilities than those shared by all four donors. Generally, estimated richness proved larger in naive subsets than it did in memory subsets. Donors were few, which limited the genetic and exposure-history diversity represented.

Sequencing was done on a sample of naive CD4+ T cells sorted from blood. Noted subset: CD45RA+ positively selected. The TCR was taken from a man aged 25 to 40 in good health. The chain employs TRBV5-1 and TRBJ1-5; 8 nucleotides agree with TRBD1. CDR3 DNA: TGCGCCAGCAGACCCGGGACAGGTGTGATTAGCAATCAGCCCCAGCATTTT. Amino acid sequence: CASRPGTGVISNQPQHF.